The 32 T cell receptor beta chains listed next were all sequenced from one sample in a study of Graves' ophthalmopathy and Graves' hyperthyroidism. Scientists amplified the TCR beta CDR3 regions from RNA transcripts. HTBI primers served in a first-round RT-PCR, which a second-round multiplex PCR followed. From the multiplex PCR reads, TCRdb called clonotypes with MiXCR, one entry per CDR3 protein. Counted here are around 1,200,000 distinct CDR3 sequences, 35% to 40% occurring once; the ten biggest clones make up around 10%. The material sequenced was peripheral blood or thyroid tissue (not recorded which). The source is an adult man with Graves' hyperthyroidism.

The genes are TRBV9 and TRBJ1-2, with TRBD1 as a possible D gene (5 bases). The CDR3 loop spans 13 amino acids. Trimming stripped 0 bases from V and 4 bases from J, with 7 bases between. Germline V gene data show CDR1 as SGDLS and CDR2 as YYNGEE. The chain's CDR3 is CASSVVDSYGYTF. The CDR3 DNA is TGTGCCAGCAGCGTAGTTGACAGCTATGGCTACACCTTC.

V usage is TRBV4-3 and J usage is TRBJ1-5; D ambiguous. Trimming cost V 2 bases and J 6 bases, with 20 bases left between them. Germline-derived CDR1 and CDR2 are LGHNA and YSLEER. The CDR3 runs 17 residues. CDR3 in amino acids: CASSQSSAGQGGQPQHF. The CDR3 nucleotides are TGCGCCAGCAGCCAAAGCTCGGCGGGCCAAGGAGGTCAGCCCCAGCATTTT.

This clonotype was detected only a few times. A read error may explain this, as a much larger clone is one base away. The rearrangement links TRBV20-1 to TRBJ1-5; maybe TRBD1 (5 bases). Trimming took off 6 bases at V and 2 bases at J, with 17 bases between the two ends. Germline lookup yields CDR1 DFQATT and CDR2 SNEGSKA (reference sequence). The CDR3 is 15 residues long. The CDR3 reads CSATGTLVRNQPQHF. CDR3 DNA sequence: TGCAGTGCAACGGGGACCCTCGTACGCAATCAGCCCCAGCATTTT.

This chain connects TRBV29-1 to TRBJ2-2; no clear D. Trimming took 0 bases from V and 1 from J, leaving 6 bases between them. The germline V gene encodes CDR1 SQVTM and CDR2 ANQGSEA. The CDR3 spans 14 residues. CDR3: CSVEEGRNTGELFF. CDR3 nucleotides: TGCAGCGTTGAAGAGGGCAGGAACACCGGGGAGCTGTTTTTT.

This clonotype showed up many times. J is TRBJ1-5 and V is TRBV9; the D gene is possibly TRBD1 (5 bases). The V end lost 3 bases, the J end lost 7 bases, and 11 bases lay between the germline ends. There are 13 residues in the CDR3. The V gene's germline CDR1 is SGDLS and CDR2 YYNGEE. DNA for the CDR3: TGTGCCAGCAGCGCGGTGGGGGGACAGCCCCAGCATTTT. Its protein is CASSAVGGQPQHF.

The chain has TRBV12-3 or TRBV12-4 and TRBJ2-7, with D perhaps matching TRBD1 or TRBD2 (6 bases each). Trimming left V 7 bases short and J 4 bases short, with 23 bases between. The CDR3 contains 16 residues. The CDR3 bases are TGTGCCAGCACCACTGGGGGGCCCGACTTCGTTTACGAGCAGTACTTC. As protein: CASTTGGPDFVYEQYF.

The rearrangement joins TRBV10-3 to TRBJ2-5; 10 nucleotides line up with TRBD2. CDR3 length: 14 amino acids. The V gene end was trimmed by 6 bases and the J gene end by 7 bases; junction bases not matched to a gene: 8. Germline assignment: CDR1 ENHRY and CDR2 SYGVKD. This chain's CDR3 is CAISDTGLAATQYF. DNA of the CDR3: TGTGCCATCAGCGACACCGGACTAGCGGCGACCCAGTACTTC.

The J gene is TRBJ2-5, the V gene TRBV7-9; 9 bases are shared with TRBD1. Losses at the gene ends were 6 bases for V and 5 bases for J; bases not matched to a gene: 7. This CDR3 is built from 14 residues. Per germline, CDR1 SEHNR and CDR2 FQNEAQ (reference sequence). The CDR3 sequence: CASSGQGTRETQYF. DNA of the CDR3: TGTGCCAGCAGTGGACAGGGGACTCGGGAGACCCAGTACTTC.

This clonotype showed up just a few times. Compared with germline, one end of the junction differs, possibly owing to a read error. V usage is TRBV10-3 and J usage is TRBJ1-5; perhaps TRBD1 as D (5 bases). CDR1 ENHRY and CDR2 SYGVKD come from the germline V gene. This CDR3 is 14 amino acids long. Here the CDR3 DNA reads TGTGCCAGCAGTCGGGGGAACGGCAATCAGCCCCAGCATTTT. Protein: CASSRGNGNQPQHF.

With regard to this clonotype: A read error may be the cause here, since a much bigger clone is one base away. The chain joins TRBV2 to TRBJ1-5; tentatively, D is TRBD1 (6 bases). This CDR3 has 15 residues. From germline, CDR1 is SNHLY and CDR2 FYNNEI. The CDR3 spells CASSEADSRYQLQHF. The CDR3 nucleotides are TGTGCCAGCAGTGAAGCGGACAGCCGGTATCAGCTCCAGCATTTT.

V gene TRBV7-3 combines with J gene TRBJ1-5, with D possibly matching TRBD1 (5 bases). V lost 6 bases and J lost 11, with 17 bases in between. CDR1 SGHTA and CDR2 FQGTGA come from the germline V gene. This CDR3 has 13 residues. The CDR3 DNA follows: TGTGCCAGCAGAGTCGGGGGGGAAGAGACCCAGCATTTT. This gives the protein CASRVGGEETQHF.

The table lists this clonotype with a few counts. This chain connects TRBV12-3 or TRBV12-4 to TRBJ1-4; 7 bases match TRBD1. V lost 5 bases to trimming and J lost 7 bases; unmatched junction nucleotides: 10. This CDR3 region has 15 residues. CDR3 sequence reads: CASSQSQGRVEKLFF. The CDR3 bases are TGTGCCAGCAGTCAATCACAGGGGAGAGTTGAAAAACTGTTTTTT.

About this clonotype: This may come from a read error, since a much larger clone is one base off. The chain recombines TRBV12-3 or TRBV12-4 with TRBJ2-5, with 10 bases that match TRBD1. The trim removed 0 bases at V and 5 bases at J, leaving 6 bases unmatched. This CDR3 comprises 16 residues. The CDR3 here is CASSLAVTGGGETQYF. The CDR3 nucleotides read TGTGCCAGCAGTTTAGCGGTGACAGGGGGCGGGGAGACCCAGTACTTC.

This rearrangement joins TRBV20-1 to TRBJ1-6; 8 bases match TRBD1. Per the germline V gene, CDR1 is DFQATT and CDR2 is SNEGSKA (reference sequence). Germline trimming cut 2 bases from V and 0 bases from J; bases unmatched to any gene: 3. There are 16 residues in the CDR3. The CDR3 DNA reads TGCAGTGCTAGAAGACAGGGGAGCTCCTATAATTCACCCCTCCACTTT. This encodes CSARRQGSSYNSPLHF.

The chain joins TRBV12-3 or TRBV12-4 to TRBJ1-5; D unclear. Trimming left V 1 base short and J 4 bases short, with 14 bases between. The CDR3 sequence is 16 residues long. CDR3 region: CASSLDTPHRNQPQHF. CDR3 bases: TGTGCCAGCAGTTTAGACACCCCGCACAGAAATCAGCCCCAGCATTTT.

V is TRBV6-6 and J is TRBJ1-5, with 7 bases identical to TRBD1. V was pared by 1 base and J by 4 bases, with 4 bases of the junction left unmatched. The CDR3 covers 15 residues. Germline CDR1 MNHNY, CDR2 SVGAGI (reference sequence). The CDR3 spells CASSYFAGGNQPQHF. CDR3 DNA sequence: TGTGCCAGCAGTTACTTCGCAGGGGGGAATCAGCCCCAGCATTTT.

This clonotype was counted ten times or more. The V gene is TRBV2, the J gene TRBJ2-7; D is unresolved. The V and J ends lost 2 bases and 6 bases respectively, with 8 bases between them. The germline gives CDR1 SNHLY, CDR2 FYNNEI. The CDR3 runs 12 residues. The CDR3 coding sequence is TGTGCCAGCAGTGAACGAGGTAGCGAGCAGTACTTC. This codes for CASSERGSEQYF.

Only one count was recorded for this clonotype. This chain connects TRBV10-3 to TRBJ2-5; weak D call: TRBD2 (6 bases). V was shortened by 10 bases and J by 5 bases, with 20 bases between the two germline ends. The CDR3 loop spans 14 amino acids. The germline gives CDR1 ENHRY, CDR2 SYGVKD. CDR3 DNA: TGTGCCAGACCCTCCGGAGGGCGGCTGGAGACCCAGTACTTC. Its protein product is CARPSGGRLETQYF.

The table lists this clonotype with many counts. This sequence joins TRBV7-6 and TRBJ1-1, with a possible D match to TRBD1 (6 bases). The CDR3 covers 16 residues. The germline V and J ends were trimmed by 4 bases and 0 bases, with 15 bases remaining between them. Germline V gives CDR1 SGHVS, CDR2 FNYEAQ. CDR3 DNA: TGTGCCAGCAGCTACGGACAGACTGGTCTGAACACTGAAGCTTTCTTT. This sequence encodes CASSYGQTGLNTEAFF.

The J gene is TRBJ2-6, the V gene TRBV29-1, with TRBD2 identical over 7 bases. The J call may be wrong; the DNA end is better matched by TRBJ2-1. This CDR3 contains 15 residues. The germline CDR1 and CDR2 sequences are SQVTM and ANQGSEA. The DNA for the CDR3 is TGCAGCCTAGCGGACCCACTGGGGATATACAATGAGCAGTTCTTC. Translated, it gives CSLADPLGIYNEQFF.

This chain links TRBV28 with TRBJ1-1; D call uncertain. Germline V lookup: CDR1 MDHEN, CDR2 SYDVKM. Trimming shortened V by 2 bases and J by 2 bases, and 12 bases separated the two germline ends. There are 15 residues in the CDR3. The CDR3 DNA reads TGTGCCAGCAGTTTACCTGGACCGGGAAACACTGAAGCTTTCTTT. It is translated as CASSLPGPGNTEAFF.

The CDR3 DNA sequence: TGCGCCAGCAGCGCCCGGGCCAACGAGCAGTACTTC. This sequence encodes CASSARANEQYF. The chain joins TRBV5-1 to TRBJ2-7; D is undetermined. V was trimmed by 4 bases and J by 5 bases, leaving 10 bases between them. This CDR3 has 12 residues. Germline V lookup: CDR1 SGHRS, CDR2 YFSETQ.

This clonotype was detected once. The chain has TRBV11-2 and TRBJ2-7; the D gene is possibly TRBD2 (7 bases). CDR1 and CDR2 (germline): SGHAT, FQNNGV. CDR3 length: 15 amino acids. Between the trimmed V and J ends, which lost 5 bases and 1 base, there was a span of 15 bases. CDR3 coding DNA: TGTGCCAGCAGCCACAAGGGGGGGTGGTCCTACGAGCAGTACTTC. The encoded protein is CASSHKGGWSYEQYF.

This clonotype has only a few counts. The chain's CDR3 is CASSYFLGRRFTEAFF. The CDR3 DNA sequence: TGTGCCAGCAGTTACTTTTTGGGAAGGAGGTTCACTGAAGCTTTCTTT. This rearrangement joins TRBV6-5 to TRBJ1-1, with D unresolved. CDR1 and CDR2 (germline): MNHEY, SVGAGI. The germline V and J ends were trimmed by 1 base and 4 bases, with 16 bases remaining between them. This CDR3 has 16 residues.

This clonotype appeared many times. This chain uses TRBV7-8 with TRBJ2-2; 8 positions match TRBD2. The germline gives CDR1 SGHVS, CDR2 FQNEAQ. The CDR3 is 15 residues long. Unmatched junction bases numbered 12, after V lost 5 bases and J lost 10 bases. CDR3 sequence (DNA): TGTGCCAGCAGCCCAGGTTTAAGCGGGGGCACGGAGCTGTTTTTT. This codes for CASSPGLSGGTELFF.

The gene calls are TRBV20-1 and TRBJ1-5; D call uncertain. From germline, CDR1 is DFQATT and CDR2 SNEGSKA (reference sequence). This CDR3 region has 13 residues. The V end lost 0 bases, the J end lost 7 bases, and 10 bases lay between the germline ends. The CDR3 coding sequence is TGCAGTGCTAGAGACGCCCAGAGGCAGCCCCAGCATTTT. Protein product: CSARDAQRQPQHF.

This clonotype was detected many times. This rearrangement joins TRBV20-1 to TRBJ2-7; 10 bases fit TRBD2. With 5 bases clipped from V and 3 bases from J, the junction kept 7 bases outside the gene matches. Germline V lookup: CDR1 DFQATT, CDR2 SNEGSKA (reference sequence). The CDR3 length is 14 residues. For the CDR3, the DNA is TGCAGTGCTCGAGGACTAGCGGACCACTACGAGCAGTACTTC. Encoded protein: CSARGLADHYEQYF.

This clonotype showed up just a few times. CDR3 DNA: TGTGCCAGCAGTTACGGTGGGGTAAAGGGGACACCCCTCCACTTT. This encodes CASSYGGVKGTPLHF. V and J are TRBV6-5 and TRBJ1-6; tentative D call: TRBD1 (5 bases). The CDR3 is 15 amino acids. The germline V gene has CDR1 MNHEY and CDR2 SVGAGI. V was clipped by 2 bases and J by 11 bases, with 16 bases between them.

The rearrangement uses TRBV5-4 and TRBJ1-1, with D maybe TRBD1 (5 bases). The germline CDR1 and CDR2 sequences are SGHNT and YYREEE (reference sequence). Trimming took 3 bases from V and 11 from J, leaving 11 bases between them. This CDR3 is built from 11 residues. Here the CDR3 reads CASSSDSRAFF. In DNA form, the CDR3 reads TGTGCCAGCAGCTCCGACAGTAGGGCTTTCTTT.

This clonotype was seen at least ten times. Written as DNA, the CDR3 is TGTGCCAGCAGCCAACAACAGGGCACTGAAGCTTTCTTT. As protein: CASSQQQGTEAFF. The V gene is TRBV11-2, the J gene TRBJ1-1, with a weak D call TRBD1 (6 bases). V was shortened by 5 bases and J by 4 bases, with 11 bases between the two germline ends. This CDR3 is 13 amino acids long. CDR1 and CDR2 (germline): SGHAT, FQNNGV.

The sample holds a few counts of this clonotype. The CDR3 protein is CASSLARRASSGELFF. The CDR3 DNA reads TGCGCCAGCAGTTTGGCTAGGAGGGCCTCGTCCGGGGAGCTGTTTTTT. The chain is built from TRBV10-1 and TRBJ2-2; tentative D call: TRBD2 (6 bases). In germline, CDR1 is WNHNN, CDR2 SYGVQD (reference sequence). The CDR3 has 16 amino acids. Trimming took off 5 bases at V and 6 bases at J, with 19 bases between the two ends.

This sequence joins TRBV4-1 and TRBJ2-5; unclear D gene. CDR1 and CDR2 (germline): MGHRA, YSYEKL. The CDR3 loop spans 13 amino acids. V lost 0 bases and J lost 9, with 11 bases in between. For the CDR3, the DNA is TGCGCCAGCAGCCAAGACCCGGGTCAGCCCCAGTACTTC. Amino acid sequence: CASSQDPGQPQYF.